These T cell receptor beta chains were read from a single sample in a study of shared clonotypes between healthy human individuals. TCRdb's table, derived via immunoSEQ multiplex PCR, lists solely in-frame clones and lacks some. Of 500,000 to 550,000 clones listed, approximately 95% were seen once; the top ten hold under 0.065%. Sequencing input: naive CD4+ T cells sorted from blood. The receptors come from a woman aged 25 to 39 in good health. Both conserved end residues are trimmed from each CDR3.

v_gene,j_gene,len,CDR3aa
TRBV11-2,TRBJ2-3,16,ASRNSGSLSYGTDTQY
TRBV5-6,TRBJ2-7,13,ASSSTGQANYEQY
TRBV6-6,TRBJ2-1,12,ASSPGGSYNEQF
TRBV28,TRBJ1-1,12,ASSLTGMNTEAF
TRBV27,TRBJ2-3,13,ASSFVGQGTDTQY
TRBV15,TRBJ2-3,18,ATSRVLAGGGGLRTDTQY
TRBV28,TRBJ2-7,13,ASSAPGTVTYEQY
TRBV28,TRBJ2-7,16,ASSYNGLAGISYYEQY
TRBV9,TRBJ1-1,11,ASSVDLYTEAF
TRBV14,TRBJ2-7,14,ASSQDLGTGDTEQY